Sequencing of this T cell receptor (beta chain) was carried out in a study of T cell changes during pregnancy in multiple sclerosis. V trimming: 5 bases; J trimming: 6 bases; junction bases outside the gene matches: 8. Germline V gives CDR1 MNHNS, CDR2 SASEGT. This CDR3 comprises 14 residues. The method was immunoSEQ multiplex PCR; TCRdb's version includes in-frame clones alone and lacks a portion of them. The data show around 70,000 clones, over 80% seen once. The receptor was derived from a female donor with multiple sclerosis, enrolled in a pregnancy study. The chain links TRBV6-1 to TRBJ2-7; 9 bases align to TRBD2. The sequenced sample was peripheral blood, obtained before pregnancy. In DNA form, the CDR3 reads TGTGCCAGCAGTTTTAGCGGGAGCTCCCCCGAGCAGTACTTC. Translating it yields CASSFSGSSPEQYF.